The 26 T cell receptor beta chains listed next were all sequenced from one sample in a study of cytomegalovirus exposure and HLA in healthy donors. It was with 60 Vbeta and 13 Jbeta primers that the PCR ran. Data came from immunoSEQ multiplex PCR; TCRdb stores just in-frame clones and leaves some out. The table shows some 74,000 clones, with around 64% occurring only once. Sequencing was performed on PBMCs. Every receptor here comes from a man aged 35-49 years in good health and CMV-seropositive.

V usage is TRBV4-3 and J usage is TRBJ1-4; a weak D match, TRBD1 (5 bases). The ends were cut back, 0 bases at V and 8 bases at J, with 25 bases in the middle. The V gene's germline CDR1 is LGHNA and CDR2 YSLEER. The CDR3 runs to 19 residues. CDR3 sequence (DNA): TGCGCCAGCAGCCAAGATAGAGTGGAATCCAGGGTTCTGGAAGAAAAACTGTTTTTT. Encoded protein: CASSQDRVESRVLEEKLFF.

This chain uses TRBV27 with TRBJ1-1; 9 nucleotides line up with TRBD1. CDR3 length: 13 residues. V lost 5 bases, J lost 5 bases, and 3 bases stayed unmatched. The germline V gene encodes CDR1 MNHEY and CDR2 SMNVEV (reference sequence). The CDR3 is CASSGTGWTEAFF. In nucleotides, the CDR3 is TGTGCCAGCAGTGGGACAGGGTGGACTGAAGCTTTCTTT.

The chain uses TRBV30 and TRBJ2-2, with D possibly being TRBD1 (5 bases). This CDR3 has 13 amino acids. The V gene lost 0 bases and the J gene lost 7 bases, with 9 bases spanning the gap. Germline-derived CDR1 and CDR2 are GTSNPN and SVGIG (reference sequence). The CDR3 protein is CAWSVGQFGELFF. The CDR3 DNA is TGTGCCTGGAGTGTAGGACAATTCGGGGAGCTGTTTTTT. Combining the CDR3 with reference TRBV30 and TRBJ2-2 gives the whole variable domain SQTIHQWPATLVQPVGSPLSLECTVEGTSNPNLYWYRQAAGRGLQLLFYSVGIGQISSEVPQNLSASRPQDRQFILSSKKLLLSDSGFYLCAWSVGQFGELFFGEGSRLTVL.

V is TRBV7-3 and J is TRBJ2-1; TRBD2 agrees at 12 bases. J gave up 7 bases and V 2 bases, and 6 bases lay outside the gene matches. The CDR3 runs to 16 residues. In germline, CDR1 is SGHTA, CDR2 FQGTGA. The CDR3 is CASSLGSGLAGNEQFF. The CDR3 DNA reads TGTGCCAGCAGCTTAGGTTCTGGACTAGCGGGGAATGAGCAGTTCTTC.

A remark on this clone: Relative to the germline gene, one junction end is altered; a read error may explain this. The chain is built from TRBV7-7 and TRBJ2-2, with 7 bases identical to TRBD1. Looked up from germline, CDR1 is SSHAT and CDR2 is FNYEAQ (reference sequence). This CDR3 comprises 14 residues. CDR3 bases: TGTGCTAGCAGCTCACAGACAGGGACCGGGGAGCTGTTTTTT. This sequence encodes CASSSQTGTGELFF.

The chain has TRBV5-6 and TRBJ2-5; D is possibly TRBD1 (5 bases). Germline-derived CDR1 and CDR2 are SGHDT and YYEEEE. The CDR3 sequence is 13 residues long. V was trimmed by 4 bases and J by 3 bases, leaving 10 bases between them. The CDR3 DNA follows: TGTGCCAGCAGCCCAGGGATGAAAGAGACCCAGTACTTC. This translates into CASSPGMKETQYF. The entire variable domain, with the rest obtained from reference TRBV5-6 and TRBJ2-5, is as follows: DAGVTQSPTHLIKTRGQQVTLRCSPKSGHDTVSWYQQALGQGPQFIFQYYEEEERQRGNFPDRFSGHQFPNYSSELNVNALLLGDSALYLCASSPGMKETQYFGPGTRLLVL.

This clone was observed a handful of times. The gene calls are TRBV28 and TRBJ1-2, with D uncertain. This CDR3 contains 12 residues. V was trimmed by 5 bases and J by 7 bases, leaving 11 bases between them. Germline V gene data show CDR1 as MDHEN and CDR2 as SYDVKM. Here the CDR3 DNA reads TGTGCCAGCAGTCTACTCAATGGTGGCTACACCTTC. Its protein is CASSLLNGGYTF.

The V and J genes are TRBV6-6 and TRBJ1-5, with a possible D match to TRBD1 (5 bases). The germline V gene encodes CDR1 MNHNY and CDR2 SVGAGI (reference sequence). The germline V and J ends were trimmed by 1 base and 1 base, with 5 bases remaining between them. The CDR3 runs 14 residues. The CDR3 bases are TGTGCCAGCAGTTACTGGGGCAGCAATCAGCCCCAGCATTTT. This sequence encodes CASSYWGSNQPQHF.

J is TRBJ2-7 and V is TRBV28; the D gene is possibly TRBD1 (6 bases). The CDR3 has 20 residues. Trimming cost V 3 bases and J 4 bases, with 31 bases left between them. Germline assignment: CDR1 MDHEN and CDR2 SYDVKM. The CDR3 bases are TGTGCCAGCAGTTTTACAGGGTGGGATAGTGGTGCCATCAGGGCGTACGAGCAGTACTTC. Residues: CASSFTGWDSGAIRAYEQYF.

The V and J genes are TRBV10-3 and TRBJ2-7; weak D call: TRBD1 (6 bases). The CDR3 has 18 residues. V was cut by 5 bases and J by 0 bases, with 23 bases left in between. Per germline, CDR1 ENHRY and CDR2 SYGVKD. Written as DNA, the CDR3 is TGTGCCATCAGTAAGGGGATTGGGGAGACAGGCGCCTCCTACGAGCAGTACTTC. Translation: CAISKGIGETGASYEQYF.

CDR3 protein: CASNRQSLGIETQYF. The CDR3 DNA sequence: TGTGCCAGCAATCGCCAATCCCTAGGCATAGAGACCCAGTACTTC. The V and J genes are TRBV28 and TRBJ2-5; D not resolved. Trimming took 7 bases from V and 4 from J, leaving 19 bases between them. The CDR3 loop spans 15 amino acids. CDR1 MDHEN and CDR2 SYDVKM come from the germline V gene.

The chain has TRBV7-9 and TRBJ2-5, with D possibly being TRBD1 (5 bases). Trimming stripped 0 bases from V and 5 bases from J, with 7 bases between. Germline V gives CDR1 SEHNR, CDR2 FQNEAQ (reference sequence). The CDR3 contains 13 residues. This CDR3 reads CASSLAGVETQYF. The CDR3 DNA sequence: TGTGCCAGCAGCTTAGCAGGGGTGGAGACCCAGTACTTC.

The chain couples TRBV27 to TRBJ1-5; 7 nucleotides match TRBD1. The CDR3 sequence is 17 residues long. Germline trimming cut 4 bases from V and 0 bases from J; bases unmatched to any gene: 9. Per the germline V gene, CDR1 is MNHEY and CDR2 is SMNVEV (reference sequence). The DNA of the CDR3 is TGTGCCAGCAGTTCGTCACACAGGGGATATAGCAATCAGCCCCAGCATTTT. This encodes CASSSSHRGYSNQPQHF.

The chain recombines TRBV28 with TRBJ1-6; the D gene is possibly TRBD1 (6 bases). Deletions cut 6 bases from V and 8 bases from J, with 17 bases between. This CDR3 has 15 amino acids. Germline V gene lookup returns CDR1 MDHEN and CDR2 SYDVKM. In DNA, the CDR3 is TGTGCCAGCAGGCGTGCCAACAGGGTAGATTCACCCCTCCACTTT. It is translated as CASRRANRVDSPLHF.

The chain joins TRBV4-1 to TRBJ2-7; 9 nucleotides align to TRBD1. J gave up 4 bases and V 1 base, and 5 bases lay outside the gene matches. This CDR3 is 15 amino acids long. CDR1 and CDR2 from the germline V gene are MGHRA and YSYEKL. Here the CDR3 DNA reads TGCGCCAGCAGCCAAGGGATGGGACAGGGTTACGAGCAGTACTTC. As protein: CASSQGMGQGYEQYF.

There are a few counts of this clone. The V and J genes are TRBV6-5 and TRBJ1-2; 8 nucleotides align to TRBD1. V trimming: 4 bases; J trimming: 5 bases; junction bases outside the gene matches: 9. The CDR3 consists of 15 residues. Germline V gene data show CDR1 as MNHEY and CDR2 as SVGAGI. CDR3 sequence reads: CASSSPRTGSYGYTF. In nucleotides, the CDR3 is TGTGCCAGCAGTTCGCCGCGGACAGGGTCTTATGGCTACACCTTC.

The V call is TRBV5-4, the J call TRBJ2-3, with 8 bases lining up with TRBD2. Germline V gene lookup returns CDR1 SGHNT and CDR2 YYREEE (reference sequence). V shed 2 bases and J 5 bases; nucleotides not matched to a gene: 4. The CDR3 spans 14 residues. The CDR3 spells CASSLRGGGDTQYF. In nucleotides, the CDR3 is TGTGCCAGCAGCTTACGGGGGGGAGGAGATACGCAGTATTTT.

J is TRBJ1-3 and V is TRBV29-1; D might be TRBD1 (6 bases). The CDR3 consists of 13 residues. V lost 5 bases to trimming and J lost 4 bases, with 12 bases between them. Germline CDR1 SQVTM, CDR2 ANQGSEA. The CDR3 loop reads CSVNRDGGNTIYF. The CDR3 bases are TGCAGCGTTAACAGGGACGGGGGAAACACCATATATTTT.

The rearrangement uses TRBV11-2 and TRBJ1-2, with D unclear. Germline V gives CDR1 SGHAT, CDR2 FQNNGV. Trimming removed 1 base at V and 5 bases at J, with 14 bases between. CDR3 length: 15 residues. The CDR3 DNA is TGTGCCAGCAGCTTAGGTCGCGGGGAGATTTATGGCTACACCTTC. Translation gives CASSLGRGEIYGYTF.

This clone turned up a few times. The V call is TRBV7-8, the J call TRBJ2-5; 7 bases are a match to TRBD1. The DNA matches TRBJ2-7 better at its end, which makes the J call doubtful. The CDR3 runs 13 residues. The germline V gene encodes CDR1 SGHVS and CDR2 FQNEAQ. The CDR3, as DNA: TGTGCCAGCAGCAGGGACAGCTCCTACGAGCAGTACTTC. Translating it yields CASSRDSSYEQYF.

V gene TRBV5-1 combines with J gene TRBJ2-7, with 7 bases that match TRBD2. Per the germline V gene, CDR1 is SGHRS and CDR2 is YFSETQ. V shed 0 bases, J shed 2 bases, and the junction held 2 bases outside the gene matches. The length of the CDR3 is 14 residues. This CDR3 reads CASSLGGGTYEQYF. The CDR3 nucleotides are TGCGCCAGCAGCTTGGGGGGGGGAACCTACGAGCAGTACTTC. Complete variable domain (other parts from reference TRBV5-1 and TRBJ2-7): KAGVTQTPRYLIKTRGQQVTLSCSPISGHRSVSWYQQTPGQGLQFLFEYFSETQRNKGNFPGRFSGRQFSNSRSEMNVSTLELGDSALYLCASSLGGGTYEQYFGPGTRLTVT.

This clone showed up just a few times. The same CDR3 can be traced to other DNA sequences in this sample. The chain couples TRBV19 to TRBJ1-6, with TRBD1 identical over 8 bases. From germline, CDR1 is LNHDA and CDR2 SQIVND (reference sequence). This CDR3 comprises 17 residues. V was pared by 5 bases and J by 4 bases, with 10 bases of the junction left unmatched. The CDR3 loop is CASSSPTGGSYNSPLHF. In DNA form, the CDR3 reads TGTGCCAGTAGTTCACCTACAGGGGGTTCATATAATTCACCCCTCCACTTT.

The chain has TRBV5-1 and TRBJ1-4, with 9 bases identical to TRBD1. Unmatched junction bases numbered 11, after V lost 3 bases and J lost 8 bases. This CDR3 is built from 16 residues. Germline CDR1 and CDR2: SGHRS and YFSETQ. CDR3 protein: CASSWNPQGAEEKLFF. DNA for the CDR3: TGCGCCAGCAGCTGGAACCCACAGGGGGCGGAGGAAAAACTGTTTTTT.

In this sample, this clone turned up once. V and J are TRBV2 and TRBJ1-4; maybe TRBD1 (5 bases). CDR1 is SNHLY and CDR2 is FYNNEI in the germline V gene. The V end was cut by 6 bases, the J end by 1 base, with 12 bases between. The CDR3 consists of 15 residues. The CDR3 here is CASRVRVGTNEKLFF. CDR3 nucleotide sequence: TGTGCCAGCAGGGTCAGGGTAGGAACTAATGAAAAACTGTTTTTT.

This chain uses TRBV18 with TRBJ2-1, with 8 positions matching TRBD2. The CDR3 contains 14 residues. With V trimmed by 6 bases and J by 5 bases, 6 bases remained unmatched. The germline gives CDR1 KGHSH, CDR2 LQKENI. CDR3 nucleotides: TGTGCCAGCTCGTCGGGACTAGGAGACAATGAGCAGTTCTTC. Amino acids: CASSSGLGDNEQFF.

The chain links TRBV5-7 to TRBJ1-6, with a weak D call TRBD1 (6 bases). TRBV5-7 is assigned to the ORF class and has an uncertain function. V shed 3 bases and J shed 7 bases, with 11 bases lying between them. The CDR3 runs to 14 residues. The CDR3, as DNA: TGTGCCAGCAGCTCAAGACAGGAGAATTCACCCCTCCACTTT. Translated, it gives CASSSRQENSPLHF.